This entry is about one T cell receptor beta chain. The data belong to a study of blood T cell repertoires in COVID-19. Study background: From T cells, B-cell-depleted T cells, or PBMCs came the material, which was cDNA or gDNA.

The assay was immunoSEQ multiplex PCR, and TCRdb's table has in-frame clones only and misses some. This table holds approximately 280,000 clones, roughly 86% found once. Before being deemed recovered, Cohort 3 donors had two negative PCRs, clearance, or symptom resolution. The TCR sequence derives from a woman aged 18-30 years who had recovered from COVID-19. The sequenced sample consisted of PBMCs or T cells enriched from blood (not recorded which).

CDR3 sequence (DNA): TGTGCCAGCAGACGACAGGGCAGAGATAATTCACCCCTCCACTTT. Translation: CASRRQGRDNSPLHF. The chain couples TRBV28 to TRBJ1-6, with 7 nucleotides matching TRBD1. CDR1 is MDHEN, CDR2 SYDVKM, per germline. V gave up 6 bases and J gave up 5 bases; unmatched junction bases: 7. The CDR3 covers 15 residues.